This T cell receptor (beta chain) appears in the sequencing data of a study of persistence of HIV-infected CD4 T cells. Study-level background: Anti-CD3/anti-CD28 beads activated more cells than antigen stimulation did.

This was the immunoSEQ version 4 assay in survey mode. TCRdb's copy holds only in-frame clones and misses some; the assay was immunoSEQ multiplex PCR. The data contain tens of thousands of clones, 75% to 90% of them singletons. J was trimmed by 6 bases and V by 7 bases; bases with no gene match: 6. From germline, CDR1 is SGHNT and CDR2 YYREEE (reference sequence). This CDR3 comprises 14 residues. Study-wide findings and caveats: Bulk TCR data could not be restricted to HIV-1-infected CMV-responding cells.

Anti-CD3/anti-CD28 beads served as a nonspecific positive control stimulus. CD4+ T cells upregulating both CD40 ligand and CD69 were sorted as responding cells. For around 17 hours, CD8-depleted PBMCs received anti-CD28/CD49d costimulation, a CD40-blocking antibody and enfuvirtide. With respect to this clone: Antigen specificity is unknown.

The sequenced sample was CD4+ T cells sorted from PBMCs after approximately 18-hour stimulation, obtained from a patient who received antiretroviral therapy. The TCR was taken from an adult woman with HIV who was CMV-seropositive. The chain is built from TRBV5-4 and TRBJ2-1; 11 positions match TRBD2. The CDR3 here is CASRVAGGPNEQFF. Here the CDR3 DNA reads TGTGCCAGCCGAGTAGCGGGAGGGCCCAATGAGCAGTTCTTC.